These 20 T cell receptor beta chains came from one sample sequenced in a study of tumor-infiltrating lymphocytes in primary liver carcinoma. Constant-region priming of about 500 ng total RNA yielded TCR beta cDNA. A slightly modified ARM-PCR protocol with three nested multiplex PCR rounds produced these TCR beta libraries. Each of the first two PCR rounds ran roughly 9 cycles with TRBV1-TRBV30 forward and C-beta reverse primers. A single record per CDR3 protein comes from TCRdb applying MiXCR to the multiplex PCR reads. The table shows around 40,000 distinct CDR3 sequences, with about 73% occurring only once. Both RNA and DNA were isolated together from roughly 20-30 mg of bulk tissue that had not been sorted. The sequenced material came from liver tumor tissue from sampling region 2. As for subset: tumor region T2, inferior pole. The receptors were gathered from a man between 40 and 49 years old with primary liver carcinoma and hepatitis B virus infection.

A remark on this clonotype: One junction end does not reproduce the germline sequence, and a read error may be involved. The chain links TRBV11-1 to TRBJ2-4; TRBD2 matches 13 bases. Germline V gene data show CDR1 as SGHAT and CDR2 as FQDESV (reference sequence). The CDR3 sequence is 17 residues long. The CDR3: CTSSFSGTSGTKNIQCF. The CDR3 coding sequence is TGTACTAGCAGCTTTTCCGGGACTAGCGGGACCAAAAACATTCAGTGCTTC.

CDR3 in amino acids: CASSITGQFGGQYF. The CDR3 nucleotides are TGTGCCAGCAGTATTACAGGTCAGTTTGGAGGGCAGTACTTC. V usage is TRBV11-2 and J usage is TRBJ2-7; D tentatively fits TRBD1 or TRBD2 (5 bases each). This CDR3 has 14 residues. Germline-derived CDR1 and CDR2 are SGHAT and FQNNGV. The V gene lost 6 bases and the J gene lost 9 bases, with 21 bases spanning the gap.

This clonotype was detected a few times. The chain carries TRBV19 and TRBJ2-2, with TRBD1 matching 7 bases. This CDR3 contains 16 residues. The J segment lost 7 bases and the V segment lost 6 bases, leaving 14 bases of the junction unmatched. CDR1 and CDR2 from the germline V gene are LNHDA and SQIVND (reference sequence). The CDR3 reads CASRKYGQALGGELFF. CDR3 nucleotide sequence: TGTGCCAGTAGGAAGTATGGACAGGCCCTGGGCGGGGAGCTGTTTTTT. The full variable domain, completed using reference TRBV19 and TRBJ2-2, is DGGITQSPKYLFRKEGQNVTLSCEQNLNHDAMYWYRQDPGQGLRLIYYSQIVNDFQKGDIAEGYSVSREKKESFPLTVTSAQKNPTAFYLCASRKYGQALGGELFFGEGSRLTVL.

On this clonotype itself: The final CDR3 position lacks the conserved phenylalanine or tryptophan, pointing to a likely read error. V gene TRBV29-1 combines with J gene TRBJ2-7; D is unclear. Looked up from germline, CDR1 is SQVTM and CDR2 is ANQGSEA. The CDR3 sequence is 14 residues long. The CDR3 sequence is CGVWTVQTSYEQYY. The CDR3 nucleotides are TGCGGCGTTTGGACGGTTCAAACCTCCTACGAGCAGTACTAC.

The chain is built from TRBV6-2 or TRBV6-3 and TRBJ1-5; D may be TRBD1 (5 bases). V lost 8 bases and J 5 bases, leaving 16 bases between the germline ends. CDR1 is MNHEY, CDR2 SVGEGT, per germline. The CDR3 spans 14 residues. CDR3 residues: CASSLMKGDQPQHF. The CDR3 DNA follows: TGTGCCAGCTCCCTAATGAAAGGGGATCAGCCCCAGCATTTT.

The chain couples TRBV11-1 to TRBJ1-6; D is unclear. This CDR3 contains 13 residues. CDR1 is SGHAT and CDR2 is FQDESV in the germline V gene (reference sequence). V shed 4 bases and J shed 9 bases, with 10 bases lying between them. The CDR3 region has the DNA TGTGCCAGCAGCTGGATACTGTTTTCACCCCTCCACTTT. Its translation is CASSWILFSPLHF.

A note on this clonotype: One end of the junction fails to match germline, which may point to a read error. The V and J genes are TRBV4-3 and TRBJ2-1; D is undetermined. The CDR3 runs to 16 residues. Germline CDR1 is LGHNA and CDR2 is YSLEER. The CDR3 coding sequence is TGCGCCAGCAGCCAAGATAGGAATGGGTTTCACAATGAGCAGTTCTTT. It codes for CASSQDRNGFHNEQFF.

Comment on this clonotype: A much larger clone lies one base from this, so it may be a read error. The CDR3 sequence: CASSVRGDQETQYF. CDR3 coding DNA: TGTGCCAGCAGCGTCCGAGGGGACCAAGAGACCCAGTACTTC. The chain carries TRBV9 and TRBJ2-5; D might be TRBD1 or TRBD2, each matching 5 bases. Germline CDR1 reads SGDLS; CDR2 reads YYNGEE. This CDR3 has 14 residues. Trimming took off 2 bases at V and 0 bases at J, with 8 bases between the two ends.

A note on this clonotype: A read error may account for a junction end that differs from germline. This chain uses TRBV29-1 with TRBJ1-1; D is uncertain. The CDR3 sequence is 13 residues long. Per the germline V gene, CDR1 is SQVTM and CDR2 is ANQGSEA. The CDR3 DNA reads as TGCCGCGCTAAGAGCCAGAAGAACACTGAAGCTCTCTTT. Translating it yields CRAKSQKNTEALF.

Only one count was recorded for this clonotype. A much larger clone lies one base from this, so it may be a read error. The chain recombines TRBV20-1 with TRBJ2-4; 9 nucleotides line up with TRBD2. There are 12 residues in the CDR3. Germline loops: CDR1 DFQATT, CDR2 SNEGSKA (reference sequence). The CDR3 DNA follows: TGCGGTGCCCCGGGACTAGCAGACATTCAGTACTTC. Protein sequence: CGAPGLADIQYF.

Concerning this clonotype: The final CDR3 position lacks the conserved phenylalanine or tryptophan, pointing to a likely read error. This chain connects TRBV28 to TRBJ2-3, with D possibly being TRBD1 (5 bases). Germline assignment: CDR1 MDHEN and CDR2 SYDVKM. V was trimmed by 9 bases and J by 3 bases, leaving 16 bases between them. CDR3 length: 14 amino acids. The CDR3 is CASSKTVLTDTQYL. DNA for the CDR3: TGTGCCAGTTCTAAGACAGTGCTGACAGATACGCAGTATCTT.

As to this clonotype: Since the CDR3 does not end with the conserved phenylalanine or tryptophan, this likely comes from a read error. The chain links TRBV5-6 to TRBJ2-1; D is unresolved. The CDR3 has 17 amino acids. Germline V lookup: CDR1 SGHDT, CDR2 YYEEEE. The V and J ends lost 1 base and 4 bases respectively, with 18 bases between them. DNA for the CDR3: TGTGCCAGCAGCTTGAGATTGGGCTCGTCAGGATACAATGAGCAGTTCATC. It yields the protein CASSLRLGSSGYNEQFI.

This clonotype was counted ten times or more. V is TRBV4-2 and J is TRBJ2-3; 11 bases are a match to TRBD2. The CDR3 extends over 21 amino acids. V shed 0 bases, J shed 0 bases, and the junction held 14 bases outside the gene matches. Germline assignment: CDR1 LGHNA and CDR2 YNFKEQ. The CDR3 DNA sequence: TGTGCCAGCAGCCAAGATTCGGGACTAGCGGCATATCGATTTAGCACAGATACGCAGTATTTT. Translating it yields CASSQDSGLAAYRFSTDTQYF.

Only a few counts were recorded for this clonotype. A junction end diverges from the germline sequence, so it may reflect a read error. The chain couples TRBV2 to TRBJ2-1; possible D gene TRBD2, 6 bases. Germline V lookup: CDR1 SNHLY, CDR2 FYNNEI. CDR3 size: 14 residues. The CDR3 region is CANSVAADRNEQFF. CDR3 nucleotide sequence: TGTGCCAACAGTGTAGCGGCCGATCGTAATGAGCAGTTCTTC.

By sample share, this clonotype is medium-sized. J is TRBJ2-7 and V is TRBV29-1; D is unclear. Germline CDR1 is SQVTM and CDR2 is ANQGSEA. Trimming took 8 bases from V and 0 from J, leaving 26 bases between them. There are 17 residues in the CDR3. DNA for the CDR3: TGCAGCATCCTAGGGCGCTTCGACGGACCCCCCTCCTACGAGCAGTACTTC. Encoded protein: CSILGRFDGPPSYEQYF.

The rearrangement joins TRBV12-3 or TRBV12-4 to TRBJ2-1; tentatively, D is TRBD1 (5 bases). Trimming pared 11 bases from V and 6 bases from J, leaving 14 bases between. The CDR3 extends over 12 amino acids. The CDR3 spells CAGTLGVNEQFF. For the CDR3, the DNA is TGTGCCGGCACTCTAGGGGTCAATGAGCAGTTCTTC.

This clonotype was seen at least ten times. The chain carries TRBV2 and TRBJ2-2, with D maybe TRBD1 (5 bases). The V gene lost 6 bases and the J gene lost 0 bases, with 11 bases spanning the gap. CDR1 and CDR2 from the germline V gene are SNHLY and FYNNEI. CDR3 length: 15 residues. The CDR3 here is CASRQETANTGELFF. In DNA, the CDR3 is TGTGCCAGCAGGCAAGAGACAGCGAACACCGGGGAGCTGTTTTTT.

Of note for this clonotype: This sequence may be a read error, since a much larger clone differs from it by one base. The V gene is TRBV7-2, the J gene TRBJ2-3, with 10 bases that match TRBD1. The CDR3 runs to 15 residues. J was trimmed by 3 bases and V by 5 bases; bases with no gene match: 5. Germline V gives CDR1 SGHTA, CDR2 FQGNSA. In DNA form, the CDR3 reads TGTGCCAGCAGCCTCCGGACAGGGGGTACAGATACGCAGTATTTT. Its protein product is CASSLRTGGTDTQYF.

In nucleotides, the CDR3 is TGCAGCATCGGGACAGGTCGAAATCAGCCCCAGCATTTT. It translates to CSIGTGRNQPQHF. The J gene is TRBJ1-5, the V gene TRBV29-1; TRBD1 aligns across 8 bases. Germline V gives CDR1 SQVTM, CDR2 ANQGSEA. V lost 8 bases to trimming and J lost 4 bases; unmatched junction nucleotides: 7. The CDR3 contains 13 residues.

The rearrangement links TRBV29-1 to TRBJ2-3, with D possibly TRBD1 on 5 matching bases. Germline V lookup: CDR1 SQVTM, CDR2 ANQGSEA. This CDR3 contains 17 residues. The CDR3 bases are TGCAGGGCCCCGACAGTGGGATCCCAAGGGTTGTCGGCTACGCAGTATTTT. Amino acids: CRAPTVGSQGLSATQYF.